The clone carrying this T cell receptor (beta chain) has ten or more counts. This specimen comes from a study of T cell repertoires in cytomegalovirus infection. Study-wide context: Through public TCR beta signatures, both CMV infection and matching HLA type were indicated.

TCRdb re-analysed the reads in MiXCR, keeping a single row per CDR3 protein. The repertoire consists of approximately 260,000 distinct CDR3 sequences, with about a sixth occurring once and the leading ten covering around half. The CDR3 is 15 amino acids. The germline CDR1 and CDR2 sequences are MNHNS and SASEGT. Trimming took 2 bases from V and 5 from J; bases not matched to a gene: 2. Sequencing was carried out using CD8+ T cells from PBMCs. The chain links TRBV6-1 to TRBJ1-6, with TRBD1 identical over 8 bases. This sequence originates from a human donor in good health (CMV status not recorded). Some clones in this sample may be carry-over from other donors' samples. CDR3 sequence reads: CASSEWGQDNSPLHF. In DNA form, the CDR3 reads TGTGCCAGCAGTGAATGGGGACAGGATAATTCACCCCTCCACTTT.